The T cell receptor (beta chain) under discussion was sequenced for a study of Graves' ophthalmopathy and Graves' hyperthyroidism. Scientists amplified the TCR beta CDR3 regions from RNA transcripts. The workflow started with a first-round RT-PCR run with HTBI primers and then moved on to a second-round multiplex PCR. One entry per CDR3 protein, called by TCRdb with MiXCR from the multiplex PCR reads. The repertoire has approximately 640,000 distinct CDR3 sequences, 35% to 45% of them found once; the top ten carry around 3%. This clonotype has a handful of counts. Trimming shortened V by 2 bases and J by 4 bases, and 15 bases separated the two germline ends. There are 17 residues in the CDR3.

This receptor was obtained from an adult man with Graves' ophthalmopathy. The material sequenced was peripheral blood. The chain recombines TRBV12-3 or TRBV12-4 with TRBJ1-6, with D maybe TRBD1 (5 bases). The DNA of the CDR3 is TGTGCCAGCAGTTTAAGCCCATCGGGACCGTATAATTCACCCCTCCACTTT. This codes for CASSLSPSGPYNSPLHF.